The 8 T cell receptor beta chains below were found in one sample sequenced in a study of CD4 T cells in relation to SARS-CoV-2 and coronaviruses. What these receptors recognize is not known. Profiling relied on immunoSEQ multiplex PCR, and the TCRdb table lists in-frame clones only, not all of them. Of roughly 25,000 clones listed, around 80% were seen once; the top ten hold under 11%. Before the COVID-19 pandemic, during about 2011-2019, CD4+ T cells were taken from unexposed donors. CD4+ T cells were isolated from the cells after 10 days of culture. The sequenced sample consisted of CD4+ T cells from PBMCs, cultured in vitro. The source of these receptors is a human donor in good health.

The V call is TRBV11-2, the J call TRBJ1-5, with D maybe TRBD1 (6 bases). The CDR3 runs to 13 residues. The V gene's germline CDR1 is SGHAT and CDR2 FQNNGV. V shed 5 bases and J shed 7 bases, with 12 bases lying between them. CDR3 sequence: CASSALGGQPQHF. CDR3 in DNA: TGTGCCAGCAGCGCCCTAGGGGGGCAGCCCCAGCATTTT.

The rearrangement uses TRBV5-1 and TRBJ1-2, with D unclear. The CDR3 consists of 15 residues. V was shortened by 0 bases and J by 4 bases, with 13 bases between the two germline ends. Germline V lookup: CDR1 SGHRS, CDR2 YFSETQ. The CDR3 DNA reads TGCGCCAGCAGCTTGGCCGACTCCAAGGGCTATGGCTACACCTTC. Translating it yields CASSLADSKGYGYTF.

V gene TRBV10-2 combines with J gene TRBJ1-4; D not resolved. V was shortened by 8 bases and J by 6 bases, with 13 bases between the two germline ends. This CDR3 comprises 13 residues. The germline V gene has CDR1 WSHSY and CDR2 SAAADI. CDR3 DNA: TGCGCCAGCGGGGAACTTCGTCATGAAAAACTGTTTTTT. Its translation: CASGELRHEKLFF.

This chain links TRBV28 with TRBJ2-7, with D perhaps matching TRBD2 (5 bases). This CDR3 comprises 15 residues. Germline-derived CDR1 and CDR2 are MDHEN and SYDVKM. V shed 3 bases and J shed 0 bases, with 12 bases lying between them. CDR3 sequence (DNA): TGTGCCAGCAGTTTGTCGTATGGGAGCTCCTACGAGCAGTACTTC. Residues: CASSLSYGSSYEQYF. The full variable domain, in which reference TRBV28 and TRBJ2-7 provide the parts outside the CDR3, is DVKVTQSSRYLVKRTGEKVFLECVQDMDHENMFWYRQDPGLGLRLIYFSYDVKMKEKGDIPEGYSVSREKKERFSLILESASTNQTSMYLCASSLSYGSSYEQYFGPGTRLTVT.

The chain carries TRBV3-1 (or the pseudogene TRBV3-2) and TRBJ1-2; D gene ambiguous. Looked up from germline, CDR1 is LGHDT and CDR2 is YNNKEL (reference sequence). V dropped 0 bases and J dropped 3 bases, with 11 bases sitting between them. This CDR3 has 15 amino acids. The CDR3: CASSQDWTTDYGYTF. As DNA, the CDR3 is TGTGCCAGCAGCCAAGATTGGACCACAGACTATGGCTACACCTTC.

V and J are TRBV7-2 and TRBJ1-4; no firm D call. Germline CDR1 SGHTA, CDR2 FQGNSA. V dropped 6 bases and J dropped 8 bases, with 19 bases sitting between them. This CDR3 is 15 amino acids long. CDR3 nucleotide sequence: TGTGCCAGCAGTCCCCGTCCCGGTGGGTACGAAAAACTGTTTTTT. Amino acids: CASSPRPGGYEKLFF.

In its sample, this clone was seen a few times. The CDR3 protein is CAWIPSYEAFF. The CDR3 DNA follows: TGTGCCTGGATACCCAGTTATGAAGCTTTCTTT. The V call is TRBV30, the J call TRBJ1-1; D not resolved. Trimming pared 4 bases from V and 7 bases from J, leaving 10 bases between. Germline CDR1 is GTSNPN and CDR2 is SVGIG (reference sequence). The CDR3 runs to 11 residues.

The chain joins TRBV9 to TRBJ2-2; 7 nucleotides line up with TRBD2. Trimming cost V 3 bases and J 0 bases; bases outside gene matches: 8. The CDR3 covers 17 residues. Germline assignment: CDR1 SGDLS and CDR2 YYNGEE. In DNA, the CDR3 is TGTGCCAGCAGCGCTAGCGGAATAATAACGAACACCGGGGAGCTGTTTTTT. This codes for CASSASGIITNTGELFF.